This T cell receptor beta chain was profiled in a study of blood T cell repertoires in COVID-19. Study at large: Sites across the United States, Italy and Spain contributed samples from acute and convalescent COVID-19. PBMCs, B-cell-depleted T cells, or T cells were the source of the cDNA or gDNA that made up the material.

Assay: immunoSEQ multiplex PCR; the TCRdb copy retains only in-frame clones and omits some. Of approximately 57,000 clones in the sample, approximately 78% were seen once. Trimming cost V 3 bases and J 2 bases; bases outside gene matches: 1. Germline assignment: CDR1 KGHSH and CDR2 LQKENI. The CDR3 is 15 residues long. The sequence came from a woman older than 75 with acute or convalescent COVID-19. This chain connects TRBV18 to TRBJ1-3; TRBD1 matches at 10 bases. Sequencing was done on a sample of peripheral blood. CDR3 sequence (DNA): TGTGCCAGCTCACCCGACAGGGGGCCTGGAAACACCATATATTTT. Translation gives CASSPDRGPGNTIYF.